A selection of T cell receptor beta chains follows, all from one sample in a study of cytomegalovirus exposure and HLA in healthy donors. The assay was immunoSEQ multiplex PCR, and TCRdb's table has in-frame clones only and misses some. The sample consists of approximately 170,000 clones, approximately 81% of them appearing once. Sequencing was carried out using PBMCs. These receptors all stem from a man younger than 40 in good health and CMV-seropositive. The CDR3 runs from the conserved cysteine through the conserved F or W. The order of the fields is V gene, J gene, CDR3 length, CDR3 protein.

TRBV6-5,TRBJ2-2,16,CASSYENIENTGELFF
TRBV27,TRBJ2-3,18,CASSLTSGRVGGTDTQYF
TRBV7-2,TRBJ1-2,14,CASSPRRADYGYTF
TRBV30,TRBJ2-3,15,CAWKAALAGLDTQYF
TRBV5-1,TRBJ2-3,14,CASSFAGATDTQYF
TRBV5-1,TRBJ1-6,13,CASSQATRSPLHF
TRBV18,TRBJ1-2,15,CASSPAGQGNYGYTF
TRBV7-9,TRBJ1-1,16,CASSLGQGGEDTEAFF
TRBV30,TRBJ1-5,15,CAWSRTGAGGQPQHF
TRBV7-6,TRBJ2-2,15,CASSSGTGLTGELFF
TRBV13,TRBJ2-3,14,CASSDSGRTDTQYF
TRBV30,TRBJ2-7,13,CAWSPGTFYEQYF
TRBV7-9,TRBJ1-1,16,CASSLAGGRMNTEAFF
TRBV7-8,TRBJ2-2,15,CASSAVAGRTGELFF
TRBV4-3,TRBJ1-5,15,CASSRNRGLSQPQHF
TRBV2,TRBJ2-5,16,CASSSGSGVRTGTQYF
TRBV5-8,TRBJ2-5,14,CASSPTKSQETQYF
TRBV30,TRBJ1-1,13,CAWRAGEVTEAFF
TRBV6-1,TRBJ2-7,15,CASSARRTTAYEQYF
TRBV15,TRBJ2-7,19,CATSRDDGAAWGPVYEQYF
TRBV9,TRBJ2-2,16,CASSDRLAANTGELFF
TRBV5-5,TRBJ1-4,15,CASSLSPAPREKLFF
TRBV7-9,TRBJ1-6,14,CASSLVEGPGALHF
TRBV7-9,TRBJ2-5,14,CASSRDRSQETQYF
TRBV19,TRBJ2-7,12,CASSTVGYEQYF
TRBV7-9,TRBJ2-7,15,CASSLAGGLTYEQYF
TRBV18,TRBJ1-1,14,CASSLDERDTEAFF
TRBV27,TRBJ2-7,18,CASSLYASGRARSYEQYF
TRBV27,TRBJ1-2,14,CASSLAGTSYGYTF
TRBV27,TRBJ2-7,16,CASGRQGAPPGYEQYF
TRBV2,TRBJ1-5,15,CASSKESGSNQPQHF
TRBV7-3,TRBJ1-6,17,CASSLRPRAGQDSPLHF
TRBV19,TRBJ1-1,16,CASTPWGGAVGTEAFF
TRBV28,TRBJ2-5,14,CASSGGHLGETQYF
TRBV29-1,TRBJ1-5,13,CSASDRGGQPQHF
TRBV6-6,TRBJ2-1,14,CASSPGLALNEQFF
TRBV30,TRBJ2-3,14,CAWTSGGAGDTQYF
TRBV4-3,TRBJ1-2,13,CASSQDRGSGYTF
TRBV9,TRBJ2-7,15,CASSPWEAPSDEQYF
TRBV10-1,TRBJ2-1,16,CASSERLGTSGNEQFF
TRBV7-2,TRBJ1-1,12,CASSFGTGHAFF
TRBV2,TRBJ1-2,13,CASSGAGKYGYTF